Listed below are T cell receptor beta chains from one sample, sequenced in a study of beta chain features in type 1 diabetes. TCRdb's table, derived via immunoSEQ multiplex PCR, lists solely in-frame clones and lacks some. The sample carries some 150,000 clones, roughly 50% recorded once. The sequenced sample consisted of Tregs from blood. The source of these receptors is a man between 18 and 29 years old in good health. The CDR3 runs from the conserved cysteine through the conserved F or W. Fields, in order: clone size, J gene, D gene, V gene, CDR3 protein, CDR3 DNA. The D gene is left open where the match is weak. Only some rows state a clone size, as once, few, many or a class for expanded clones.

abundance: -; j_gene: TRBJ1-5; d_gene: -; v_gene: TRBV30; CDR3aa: CAWSVGASNQPQHF; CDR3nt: TGTGCCTGGAGTGTTGGGGCTAGCAATCAGCCCCAGCATTTT
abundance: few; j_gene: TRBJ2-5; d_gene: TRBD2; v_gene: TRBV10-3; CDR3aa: CAIRVSGMGETQYF; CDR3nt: TGTGCCATCAGAGTTAGCGGGATGGGAGAGACCCAGTACTTC
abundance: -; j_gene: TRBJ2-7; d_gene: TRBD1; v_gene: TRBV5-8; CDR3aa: CASSYGQGTYEQYF; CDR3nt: TGTGCCAGCAGCTACGGACAGGGGACTTACGAGCAGTACTTC
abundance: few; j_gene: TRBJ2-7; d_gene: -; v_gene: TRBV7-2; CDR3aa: CASSLGRAHEQYF; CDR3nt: TGTGCCAGCAGCTTAGGCAGGGCCCACGAGCAGTACTTC
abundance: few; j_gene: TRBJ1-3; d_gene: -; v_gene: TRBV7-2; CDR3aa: CASSRPGGTIYF; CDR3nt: TGTGCCAGCAGCCGCCCGGGTGGGACCATATATTTT
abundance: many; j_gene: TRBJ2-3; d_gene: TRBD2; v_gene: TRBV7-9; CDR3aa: CASSPSSGSTDTQYF; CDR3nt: TGTGCCAGCAGCCCCTCTAGCGGTTCCACAGATACGCAGTATTTT
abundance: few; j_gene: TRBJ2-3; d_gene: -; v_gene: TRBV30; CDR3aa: CAWSLYRTESSTDTQYF; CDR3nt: TGTGCCTGGAGTCTCTACCGGACAGAGTCTAGCACAGATACGCAGTATTTT
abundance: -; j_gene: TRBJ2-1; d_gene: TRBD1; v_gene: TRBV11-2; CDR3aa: CASSLVTGTYNEQFF; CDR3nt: TGTGCCAGCAGCTTAGTGACAGGGACCTACAATGAGCAGTTCTTC
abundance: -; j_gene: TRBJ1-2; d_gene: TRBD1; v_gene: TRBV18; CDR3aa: CASSLISLIQGDNGYTF; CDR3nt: TGTGCCAGCTCCCTAATCTCCCTTATACAGGGGGATAATGGCTACACCTTC
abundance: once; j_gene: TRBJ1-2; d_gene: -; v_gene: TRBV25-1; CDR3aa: CASSSGGAVYGYTF; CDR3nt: TGTGCCAGCAGTTCGGGCGGGGCAGTCTATGGCTACACCTTC
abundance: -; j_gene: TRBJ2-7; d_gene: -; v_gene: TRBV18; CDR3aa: CASSPREEQYF; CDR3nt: TGTGCCAGCTCACCCCGCGAAGAGCAGTACTTC
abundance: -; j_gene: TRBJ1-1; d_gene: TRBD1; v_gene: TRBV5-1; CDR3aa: CASSFRTGVVEAFF; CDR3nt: TGCGCCAGCAGCTTCCGGACAGGGGTGGTTGAAGCTTTCTTT
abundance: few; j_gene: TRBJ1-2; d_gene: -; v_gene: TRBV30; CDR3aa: CARRGGSTLYGYTF; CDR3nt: TGTGCCCGGAGAGGGGGATCTACACTCTATGGCTACACCTTC
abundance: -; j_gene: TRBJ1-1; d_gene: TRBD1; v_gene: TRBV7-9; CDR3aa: CASSSQGGRTEAFF; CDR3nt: TGTGCCAGCAGCTCCCAAGGGGGCAGGACTGAAGCTTTCTTT
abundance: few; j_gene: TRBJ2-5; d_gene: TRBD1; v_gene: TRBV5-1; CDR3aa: CASSPGPGQGQETQYF; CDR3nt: TGCGCCAGCAGCCCGGGGCCCGGACAGGGACAAGAGACCCAGTACTTC
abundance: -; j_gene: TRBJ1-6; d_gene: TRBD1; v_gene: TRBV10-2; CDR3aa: CASSETGDPYNSPLHF; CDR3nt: TGCGCCAGCAGTGAGACAGGGGACCCCTATAATTCACCCCTCCACTTT
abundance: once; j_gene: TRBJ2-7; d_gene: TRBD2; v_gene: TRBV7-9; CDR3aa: CASSHAGIAGFHEQYF; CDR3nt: TGTGCCAGCAGCCACGCGGGGATAGCGGGGTTCCACGAGCAGTACTTC
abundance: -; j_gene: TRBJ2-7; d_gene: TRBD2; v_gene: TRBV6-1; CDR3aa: CASSGRPRSYEQYF; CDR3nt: TGTGCCAGCAGCGGGAGGCCCCGCTCCTACGAGCAGTACTTC
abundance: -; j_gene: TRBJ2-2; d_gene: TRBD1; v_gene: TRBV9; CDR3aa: CASSLRTGGTGELFF; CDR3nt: TGTGCCAGCAGCTTAAGGACAGGGGGCACCGGGGAGCTGTTTTTT
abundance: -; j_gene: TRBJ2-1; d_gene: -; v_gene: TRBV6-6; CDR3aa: CASSYQAVSYNEQFF; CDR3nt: TGTGCCAGCAGTTACCAGGCAGTCTCCTACAATGAGCAGTTCTTC
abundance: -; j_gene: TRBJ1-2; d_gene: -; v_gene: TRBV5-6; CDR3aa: CASSLVSGANYGYTF; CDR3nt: TGTGCCAGCAGCTTGGTGTCAGGGGCCAACTATGGCTACACCTTC
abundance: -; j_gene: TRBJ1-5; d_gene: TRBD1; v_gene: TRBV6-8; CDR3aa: CASSYYRTGVRQPQHF; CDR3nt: TGTGCCAGCAGTTATTATAGGACAGGGGTCCGTCAGCCCCAGCATTTT
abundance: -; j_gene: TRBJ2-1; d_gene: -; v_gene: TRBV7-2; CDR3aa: CASSPRAGSDEQFF; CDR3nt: TGTGCCAGCAGCCCTAGGGCCGGTAGCGATGAGCAGTTCTTC
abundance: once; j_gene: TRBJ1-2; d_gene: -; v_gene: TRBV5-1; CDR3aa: CASSLVGGRGYTF; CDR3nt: TGCGCCAGCAGCTTGGTTGGGGGCCGTGGCTACACCTTC
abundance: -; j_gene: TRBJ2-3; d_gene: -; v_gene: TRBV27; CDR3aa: CASSWMAGRSYTQYF; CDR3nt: TGTGCCAGCAGTTGGATGGCGGGGAGGAGCTATACGCAGTATTTT
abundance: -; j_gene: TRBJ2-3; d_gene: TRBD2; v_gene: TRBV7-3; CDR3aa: CASSLLGRGAGDTQYF; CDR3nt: TGTGCCAGCAGCTTGTTGGGGCGGGGGGCAGGAGATACGCAGTATTTT
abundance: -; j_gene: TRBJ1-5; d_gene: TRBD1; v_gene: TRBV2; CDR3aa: CASSDGGRDRAPSQHF; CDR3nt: TGTGCCAGCAGTGATGGGGGTCGGGACAGGGCCCCGTCCCAGCATTTT
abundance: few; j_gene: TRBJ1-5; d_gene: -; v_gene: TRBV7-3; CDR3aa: CASSLKSFQISNQPQHF; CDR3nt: TGTGCCAGCAGCCTTAAAAGTTTTCAGATTAGCAATCAGCCCCAGCATTTT
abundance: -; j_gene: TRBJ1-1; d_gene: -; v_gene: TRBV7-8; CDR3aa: CASRGDNQGWTEAFF; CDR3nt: TGTGCCAGCAGAGGGGACAATCAGGGGTGGACTGAAGCTTTCTTT
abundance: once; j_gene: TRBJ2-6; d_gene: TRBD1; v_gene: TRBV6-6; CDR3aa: CASRWDREPGANVLTF; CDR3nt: TGTGCCAGCCGCTGGGACAGGGAACCTGGGGCCAACGTCCTGACTTTC
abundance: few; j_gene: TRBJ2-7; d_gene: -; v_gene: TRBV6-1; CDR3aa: CASMVRIAAQYF; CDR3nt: TGTGCCAGCATGGTACGAATAGCCGCGCAGTACTTC
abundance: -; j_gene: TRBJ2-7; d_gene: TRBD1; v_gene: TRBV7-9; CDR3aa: CASSKGTGGWYEQYF; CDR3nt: TGTGCCAGCAGCAAAGGGACAGGGGGTTGGTACGAGCAGTACTTC
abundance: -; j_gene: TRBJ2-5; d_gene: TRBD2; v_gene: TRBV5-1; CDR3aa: CASSPLTSGPQETQYF; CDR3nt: TGCGCCAGCAGCCCGTTGACTAGCGGGCCCCAAGAGACCCAGTACTTC
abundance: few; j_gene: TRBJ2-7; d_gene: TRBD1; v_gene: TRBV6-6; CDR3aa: CASTLTGTGRTYEQYF; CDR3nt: TGTGCCAGCACTCTTACCGGGACAGGGCGGACCTACGAGCAGTACTTC
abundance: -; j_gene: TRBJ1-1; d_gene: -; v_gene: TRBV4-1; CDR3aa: CASSLLRGLNTEAFF; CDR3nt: TGCGCCAGCAGCCTACTTCGGGGGTTGAACACTGAAGCTTTCTTT
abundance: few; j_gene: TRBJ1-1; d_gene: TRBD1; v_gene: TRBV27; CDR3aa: CASRRQGGTEAFF; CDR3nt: TGTGCCAGCCGACGACAGGGCGGCACTGAAGCTTTCTTT
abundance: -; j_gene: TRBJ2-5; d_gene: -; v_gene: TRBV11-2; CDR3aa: CASSQSRDSQYQETQYF; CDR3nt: TGTGCCAGCAGCCAATCCCGGGACTCCCAGTACCAAGAGACCCAGTACTTC
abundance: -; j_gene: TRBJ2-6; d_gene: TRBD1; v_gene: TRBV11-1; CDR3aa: CASSLDRAGANVLTF; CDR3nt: TGTGCCAGCAGCCTGGACAGGGCCGGGGCCAACGTCCTGACTTTC
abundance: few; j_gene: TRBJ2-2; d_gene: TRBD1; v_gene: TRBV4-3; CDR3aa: CASSHSTGTEFTGELFF; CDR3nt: TGCGCCAGCAGCCACTCGACCGGGACAGAATTTACCGGGGAGCTGTTTTTT
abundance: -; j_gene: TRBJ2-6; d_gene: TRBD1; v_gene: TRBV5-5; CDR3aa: CASSWTGPGANVLTF; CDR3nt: TGTGCCAGCAGCTGGACAGGACCCGGGGCCAACGTCCTGACTTTC
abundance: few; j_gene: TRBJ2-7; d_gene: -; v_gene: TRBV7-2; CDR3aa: CASSYGTATYEQYF; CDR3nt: TGTGCCAGCAGCTATGGGACTGCAACCTACGAGCAGTACTTC
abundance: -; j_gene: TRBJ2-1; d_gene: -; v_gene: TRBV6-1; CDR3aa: CASSEFREQFF; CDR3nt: TGTGCCAGCAGTGAATTCCGTGAGCAGTTCTTC
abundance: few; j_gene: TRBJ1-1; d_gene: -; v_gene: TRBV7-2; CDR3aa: CASSRSKRVNTEAFF; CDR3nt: TGTGCCAGCAGCCGGAGCAAGAGGGTGAACACTGAAGCTTTCTTT
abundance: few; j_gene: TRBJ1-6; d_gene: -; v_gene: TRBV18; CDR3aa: CASSQGDNSPLHF; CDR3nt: TGTGCCAGCTCACAGGGAGATAATTCACCCCTCCACTTT
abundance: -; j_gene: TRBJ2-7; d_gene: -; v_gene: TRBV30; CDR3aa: CAWGGLYEQYF; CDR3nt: TGTGCCTGGGGGGGCTTATACGAGCAGTACTTC
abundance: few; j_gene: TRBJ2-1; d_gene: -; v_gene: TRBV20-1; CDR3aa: CSANLRGQFF; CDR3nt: TGCAGTGCTAATTTGAGAGGGCAGTTCTTC
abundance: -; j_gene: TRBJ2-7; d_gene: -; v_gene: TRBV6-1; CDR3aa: CASRRLKGGPGEQYF; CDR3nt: TGTGCCAGCAGAAGATTAAAGGGCGGACCGGGGGAGCAGTACTTC
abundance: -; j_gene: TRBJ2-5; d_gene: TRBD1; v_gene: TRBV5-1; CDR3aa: CASSPGQGSITETQYF; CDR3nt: TGCGCCAGCAGCCCGGGACAGGGGTCGATTACGGAGACCCAGTACTTC
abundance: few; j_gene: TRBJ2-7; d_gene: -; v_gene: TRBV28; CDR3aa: CASSTIDRTYEQYF; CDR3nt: TGTGCCAGCAGCACTATTGACAGAACCTACGAGCAGTACTTC
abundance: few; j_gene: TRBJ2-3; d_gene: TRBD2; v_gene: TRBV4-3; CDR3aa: CASSQARTSGDTDTQYF; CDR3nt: TGCGCCAGCAGCCAGGCAAGGACTAGCGGGGACACAGATACGCAGTATTTT
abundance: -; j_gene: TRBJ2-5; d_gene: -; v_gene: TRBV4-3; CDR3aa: CASSQDTRETQYF; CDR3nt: TGCGCCAGCAGCCAAGATACTCGAGAGACCCAGTACTTC
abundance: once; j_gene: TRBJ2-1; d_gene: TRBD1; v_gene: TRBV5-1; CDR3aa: CASSLVTGQGASYNEQFF; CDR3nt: TGCGCCAGCAGCTTGGTTACCGGACAGGGTGCGTCCTACAATGAGCAGTTCTTC
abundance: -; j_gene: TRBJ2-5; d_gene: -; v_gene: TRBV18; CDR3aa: CASSYHTQLKETQYF; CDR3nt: TGTGCCAGCTCCTACCACACACAGCTCAAGGAGACCCAGTACTTC
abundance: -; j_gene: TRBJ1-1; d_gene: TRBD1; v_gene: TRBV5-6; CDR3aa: CASSFGTGQGAEAFF; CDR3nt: TGTGCCAGCAGCTTTGGGACAGGACAGGGCGCTGAAGCTTTCTTT
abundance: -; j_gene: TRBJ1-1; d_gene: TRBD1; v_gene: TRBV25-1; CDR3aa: CASSDPPGQVDTEAFF; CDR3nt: TGTGCCAGCAGTGATCCCCCCGGACAGGTGGACACTGAAGCTTTCTTT
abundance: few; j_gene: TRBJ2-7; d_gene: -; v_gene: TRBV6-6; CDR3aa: CASSRDYEQYF; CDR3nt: TGTGCCAGCAGCCGGGATTACGAGCAGTACTTC
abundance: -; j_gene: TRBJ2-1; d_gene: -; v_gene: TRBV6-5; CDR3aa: CASSYGLPQYNEQFF; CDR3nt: TGTGCCAGCAGTTACGGCCTTCCACAATACAATGAGCAGTTCTTC
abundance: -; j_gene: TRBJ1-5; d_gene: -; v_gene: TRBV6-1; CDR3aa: CASSGGGSGNQPQHF; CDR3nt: TGTGCCAGCAGTGGGGGGGGGTCGGGCAATCAGCCCCAGCATTTT
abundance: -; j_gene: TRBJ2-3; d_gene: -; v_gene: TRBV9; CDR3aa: CASSVLGEGTDTQYF; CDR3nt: TGTGCCAGCAGCGTTTTAGGGGAGGGCACAGATACGCAGTATTTT